Listed below are T cell receptor beta chains from one sample, sequenced in a study of T cell responses to AZD1222 COVID-19 vaccine. The protocol was immunoSEQ multiplex PCR, while the TCRdb copy is restricted to in-frame clones and leaves out a portion. The profile shows 150,000 to 200,000 clones, roughly 87% of them singletons. This sample comprised peripheral blood, obtained 28 days after the second AZD1222 dose. All receptors come from an adult who received the AZD1222 COVID-19 vaccine. Both conserved end residues are part of each CDR3. A D gene is named only where the DNA matches it firmly. Size values are once, few and many counts, or a class for expanded clones, and some rows have none.

j_call d_call v_call clone_size cdr3_aa cdr3_nt
TRBJ2-2 TRBD2 TRBV7-6 . CASSNGLAGNPDTGELFF TGTGCCAGCAGCAACGGACTAGCGGGGAACCCGGACACCGGGGAGCTGTTTTTT
TRBJ1-1 TRBD1 TRBV5-6 . CASSQTLDRVGHTEAFF TGTGCCAGCAGCCAAACCCTTGACAGGGTTGGACACACTGAAGCTTTCTTT
TRBJ2-2 . TRBV10-2 few CASNDRRGGELFF TGCGCCAGCAATGACAGAAGGGGCGGGGAGCTGTTTTTT
TRBJ1-5 . TRBV19 . CASSIDGGLYRPQHF TGTGCCAGTAGTATAGATGGGGGCCTGTATCGGCCCCAGCATTTT
TRBJ1-2 TRBD1 TRBV3-1/TRBV3-2 . CASSQDGWGDRAYGYTF TGTGCCAGCAGCCAAGATGGTTGGGGGGACAGGGCATATGGCTACACCTTC
TRBJ2-1 TRBD2 TRBV7-2 few CASRIAGGYNEQFF TGTGCCAGCCGCATAGCGGGGGGCTACAATGAGCAGTTCTTC
TRBJ1-5 . TRBV19 . CASSPRTNHQPQHF TGTGCCAGTAGCCCCAGGACAAATCATCAGCCCCAGCATTTT
TRBJ2-3 . TRBV5-4 few CASTLPGVLDTQYF TGTGCCAGCACCCTTCCAGGGGTTCTTGATACGCAGTATTTT
TRBJ1-1 . TRBV5-4 . CASSLPEHEAFF TGTGCCAGCAGCCTACCGGAGCATGAAGCTTTCTTT
TRBJ2-6 . TRBV2 few CAGARESGANVLTF TGTGCCGGGGCCCGGGAATCTGGGGCCAACGTCCTGACTTTC
TRBJ1-5 . TRBV7-9 . CASSLDGVRMPQHF TGTGCCAGCAGCTTAGATGGCGTTCGGATGCCCCAGCATTTT
TRBJ2-2 . TRBV12-5 . CASERSAGELFF TGTGCTAGTGAGCGTAGCGCCGGGGAGCTGTTTTTT
TRBJ1-3 . TRBV7-9 few CASSSNRGHTSGNTIYF TGTGCCAGCAGCTCAAATCGGGGACATACCTCTGGAAACACCATATATTTT
TRBJ1-1 . TRBV6-6 once CASRRTAGRVDTEAFF TGTGCCAGCAGACGGACAGCAGGGCGCGTGGACACTGAAGCTTTCTTT
TRBJ2-7 . TRBV27 . CASRVTSSYEQYF TGTGCCAGCAGGGTAACGAGCTCCTACGAGCAGTACTTC
TRBJ2-3 TRBD1 TRBV7-2 . CASSKRGLYTDTQYF TGTGCCAGCAGCAAGAGGGGGCTTTACACAGATACGCAGTATTTT
TRBJ2-7 . TRBV5-1 . CASSLGPGTGYEQYF TGCGCCAGCAGCTTGGGGCCAGGGACGGGGTACGAGCAGTACTTC
TRBJ2-1 . TRBV11-3 . CASSSQAGTGNEQFF TGTGCCAGCAGCTCCCAGGCGGGGACGGGTAATGAGCAGTTCTTC
TRBJ1-6 . TRBV19 . CASSIGGVENSPLHF TGTGCCAGTAGTATTGGGGGTGTCGAGAATTCACCCCTCCACTTT
TRBJ2-1 TRBD2 TRBV19 . CASSILSGATWNNEQFF TGTGCCAGTAGTATTTTGAGCGGGGCCACTTGGAACAATGAGCAGTTCTTC
TRBJ2-1 . TRBV5-8 . CASSLGRVYEQFF TGTGCCAGCAGCTTGGGCAGGGTCTATGAGCAGTTCTTC
TRBJ2-3 . TRBV21-1 . CASSNRLAGATGTQYF TGTGCCAGCAGCAACCGACTAGCGGGGGCCACAGGTACGCAGTATTTT
TRBJ2-7 . TRBV6-5 . CASSRTAEYEQYF TGTGCCAGCAGTCGGACTGCCGAATACGAGCAGTACTTC
TRBJ2-3 . TRBV5-1 . CASSKEGGTRDTQYF TGCGCCAGCAGCAAAGAGGGGGGAACCAGGGATACGCAGTATTTT
TRBJ1-1 . TRBV12-5 few CASGLALDSQTNTEAFF TGTGCTAGTGGTTTGGCCCTGGACAGCCAAACCAACACTGAAGCTTTCTTT
TRBJ2-7 TRBD1 TRBV4-2 . CASSQNRGRIYEQYF TGTGCCAGCAGCCAGAACAGGGGGCGTATATACGAGCAGTACTTC
TRBJ1-4 . TRBV29-1 once CSVGTSPNEKLFF TGCAGCGTTGGGACATCACCTAATGAAAAACTGTTTTTT
TRBJ1-2 . TRBV5-1 . CASSSRPGHTDGYTF TGCGCCAGCAGCTCGAGGCCCGGGCATACGGATGGCTACACCTTC
TRBJ1-1 TRBD1 TRBV7-9 . CASSQDRGQEAFF TGTGCCAGCAGCCAGGACAGGGGGCAGGAAGCTTTCTTT
TRBJ2-7 . TRBV29-1 . CSVAGHDEQYF TGCAGCGTTGCGGGCCACGACGAGCAGTACTTC
TRBJ1-5 . TRBV2 . CASSQRTSNQPQHF TGTGCCAGCAGTCAGAGGACAAGCAATCAGCCCCAGCATTTT
TRBJ1-4 TRBD1 TRBV18 once CASSPQKARDSKLFF TGTGCCAGCTCACCACAGAAGGCAAGGGACAGTAAACTGTTTTTT
TRBJ1-5 . TRBV6-5 . CASSYLPGQPQHF TGTGCCAGCAGTTACCTCCCTGGTCAGCCCCAGCATTTT
TRBJ1-4 . TRBV7-2 . CASSLGSGVKEKLFF TGTGCCAGCAGCTTAGGCAGCGGGGTAAAAGAAAAACTGTTTTTT
TRBJ1-5 . TRBV15 . CATARDNSNQPQHF TGTGCCACCGCCAGAGATAATAGCAATCAGCCCCAGCATTTT
TRBJ2-7 . TRBV4-2 . CASSQDWRAGQHGEQYF TGTGCCAGCAGCCAAGATTGGCGGGCCGGACAGCATGGCGAGCAGTACTTC
TRBJ2-1 . TRBV5-8 . CASSWIEQFF TGTGCCAGCAGCTGGATTGAGCAGTTCTTC
TRBJ2-7 TRBD1 TRBV5-4 once CASSGPPGQVLHEQYF TGTGCCAGCAGCGGTCCCCCGGGACAGGTCTTACACGAGCAGTACTTC
TRBJ2-5 TRBD2 TRBV5-6 . CASSLAGGSQETQYF TGTGCCAGCAGCCTAGCGGGGGGGTCACAAGAGACCCAGTACTTC
TRBJ1-2 TRBD1 TRBV5-8 . CASSCKDRSRVSRYTF TGTGCCAGCAGCTGTAAGGACAGGTCAAGGGTAAGTCGCTACACCTTC
TRBJ1-1 . TRBV5-1 . CASSLVRGFTNTEAFF TGCGCCAGCAGCTTGGTCAGGGGCTTTACGAACACTGAAGCTTTCTTT
TRBJ1-1 . TRBV19 . CASRTPRGTEAFF TGTGCCAGTAGGACCCCGAGAGGAACTGAAGCTTTCTTT
TRBJ1-1 . TRBV19 . CASSIDLVQGMNTEAFF TGTGCCAGTAGTATAGATTTAGTACAGGGAATGAACACTGAAGCTTTCTTT
TRBJ1-3 TRBD1 TRBV5-4 . CASSLNRGLGNTIYF TGTGCCAGCAGCTTGAACAGGGGGCTTGGAAACACCATATATTTT
TRBJ1-1 . TRBV5-1 . CASSLSYMNTEAFF TGCGCCAGCAGCTTGTCGTACATGAACACTGAAGCTTTCTTT
TRBJ2-7 . TRBV3-1/TRBV3-2 . CASSQWSSYEQYF TGTGCCAGCAGCCAGTGGAGCTCCTACGAGCAGTACTTC
TRBJ1-2 . TRBV7-9 . CASSLWMRQGNGYTF TGTGCCAGCAGCTTATGGATGCGGCAGGGAAATGGCTACACCTTC
TRBJ1-1 . TRBV5-1 . CASSDPGDMNTEAFF TGCGCCAGCAGCGACCCGGGGGACATGAACACTGAAGCTTTCTTT
TRBJ2-1 . TRBV4-3 once CASSQDQAGYNEQFF TGCGCCAGCAGCCAAGATCAAGCGGGCTACAATGAGCAGTTCTTC
TRBJ2-7 TRBD2 TRBV6-5 . CASSYSSGGLGREQYF TGTGCCAGCAGTTACTCTTCGGGGGGGCTGGGAAGGGAGCAGTACTTC
TRBJ2-4 . TRBV18 . CASSLGRAKNIQYF TGTGCCAGCTCACTAGGAAGAGCCAAAAACATTCAGTACTTC